These 10 T cell receptor beta chains came from one sample sequenced in a study of T cells in Graves' hyperthyroidism and ophthalmopathy. Using RNA transcripts as the source, TCR beta CDR3 regions were amplified. HTBI primers were the set used in a first-round RT-PCR of the TCR CDR3. TCRdb reanalysed the multiplex PCR reads using MiXCR and keeps one entry per CDR3 protein. The data show 500,000 or so distinct CDR3 sequences, 15% to 20% seen once. The sequenced sample consisted of blood. Receptors originate from a woman in her twenties or thirties with Graves' ophthalmopathy.

In its sample, this clonotype was seen many times. This could be a read error, since a much larger clone is one nucleotide away. The rearrangement links TRBV3-1 to TRBJ2-3; unclear D gene. Trimming shortened V by 4 bases and J by 4 bases, and 3 bases separated the two germline ends. This CDR3 comprises 11 residues. CDR1 and CDR2 (germline): LGHDT, YNNKEL (reference sequence). The CDR3 sequence: CASSRADTQYF. Here the CDR3 DNA reads TGTGCCAGCAGCCGGGCAGATACGCAGTATTTT.

At least ten counts were recorded for this clonotype. The CDR3 is CSARRAFQPQHF. For the CDR3, the DNA is TGCAGTGCTCGCAGGGCGTTTCAGCCCCAGCATTTT. The chain couples TRBV20-1 to TRBJ1-5; tentative D call: TRBD1 (5 bases). The V end was cut by 5 bases, the J end by 6 bases, with 11 bases between. Germline V gives CDR1 DFQATT, CDR2 SNEGSKA (reference sequence). This CDR3 contains 12 residues.

This chain links TRBV6-1 with TRBJ1-2; no firm D call. This CDR3 has 13 amino acids. The germline V gene has CDR1 MNHNS and CDR2 SASEGT. V was clipped by 4 bases and J by 4 bases, with 10 bases between them. The CDR3 loop is CASSVTGTYGYTF. The CDR3 DNA reads as TGTGCCAGCAGTGTTACGGGTACCTATGGCTACACCTTC.

This clonotype was observed a few times. The rearrangement links TRBV2 to TRBJ2-3, with 9 bases matching TRBD1. In germline, CDR1 is SNHLY, CDR2 FYNNEI. V gave up 6 bases and J gave up 4 bases; unmatched junction bases: 2. The CDR3 totals 13 residues. The DNA for the CDR3 is TGTGCCAGCAGGGGACAGGGTCCAGATACGCAGTATTTT. Amino acids: CASRGQGPDTQYF.

The sample holds many counts of this clonotype. The chain is built from TRBV18 and TRBJ1-4, with D possibly being TRBD1 (5 bases). This CDR3 is built from 15 residues. Germline V gene data show CDR1 as KGHSH and CDR2 as LQKENI. Trimming shortened V by 1 base and J by 2 bases, and 8 bases separated the two germline ends. The CDR3 DNA sequence: TGTGCCAGCTCACCACGGGGGTCGACTAATGAAAAACTGTTTTTT. Its protein product is CASSPRGSTNEKLFF. Combining the CDR3 with reference TRBV18 and TRBJ1-4 gives the whole variable domain NAGVMQNPRHLVRRRGQEARLRCSPMKGHSHVYWYRQLPEEGLKFMVYLQKENIIDESGMPKERFSAEFPKEGPSILRIQQVVRGDSAAYFCASSPRGSTNEKLFFGSGTQLSVL.

This clonotype was counted once. This chain connects TRBV7-2 to TRBJ2-5, with D perhaps matching TRBD2 (7 bases). The V and J ends lost 6 bases and 2 bases respectively, with 16 bases between them. CDR3 length: 15 residues. CDR1 and CDR2 (germline): SGHTA, FQGNSA. The CDR3 DNA sequence: TGTGCCAGCAGATTCATCAGGGGAGGGCAAGAGACCCAGTACTTC. It translates to CASRFIRGGQETQYF.

In this sample, this clonotype turned up many times. V and J are TRBV7-9 and TRBJ2-1; D unclear. V was clipped by 2 bases and J by 6 bases, with 8 bases between them. Germline lookup yields CDR1 SEHNR and CDR2 FQNEAQ (reference sequence). CDR3 length: 13 amino acids. The CDR3 is CASSLLVFNEQFF. The CDR3 region has the DNA TGTGCCAGCAGCTTATTGGTTTTCAATGAGCAGTTCTTC. Full variable domain (outside the CDR3, taken from reference TRBV7-9 and TRBJ2-1): DTGVSQNPRHKITKRGQNVTFRCDPISEHNRLYWYRQTLGQGPEFLTYFQNEAQLEKSRLLSDRFSAERPKGSFSTLEIQRTEQGDSAMYLCASSLLVFNEQFFGPGTRLTVL.

This clonotype was seen ten or more times. The chain uses TRBV20-1 and TRBJ2-1; possibly TRBD1 for D (6 bases). In germline, CDR1 is DFQATT, CDR2 SNEGSKA (reference sequence). Trimming stripped 7 bases from V and 9 bases from J, with 19 bases between. CDR3 size: 13 residues. Here the CDR3 reads CSGLLGGVPEQFF. Here the CDR3 DNA reads TGCAGTGGGCTACTAGGGGGAGTCCCTGAGCAGTTCTTC.

This clonotype was recorded a few times. This may arise from a read error, as a much more abundant clone is one base away. The chain uses TRBV5-1 and TRBJ2-7; no firm D call. The CDR3 runs 13 residues. Trimming removed 6 bases from V and 4 bases from J, with 14 bases in between. Germline V gene data show CDR1 as SGHRS and CDR2 as YFSETQ. The CDR3 loop reads CASIGQEPYEQYF. The CDR3 DNA reads TGCGCCAGCATAGGTCAGGAGCCTTACGAGCAGTACTTC.

There are a few counts of this clonotype. The chain recombines TRBV10-3 with TRBJ1-2; the D gene is possibly TRBD1 (6 bases). The CDR3 is made up of 12 amino acids. Trimming removed 6 bases at V and 8 bases at J, with 13 bases between. Germline lookup yields CDR1 ENHRY and CDR2 SYGVKD. The CDR3 loop is CAISETGAGYTF. The CDR3 DNA is TGTGCCATCAGCGAGACAGGTGCCGGCTACACCTTC.